This TCR beta chain was sequenced for a study of blood T cell repertoires in COVID-19. Study-wide background: Spain, Italy and the United States supplied samples that represented acute and convalescent COVID-19. Sources were T cells, B-cell-depleted T cells, or PBMCs; the material itself was cDNA or gDNA.

Original processing methods: Reference gene primer amplification gave estimated nucleated cell counts. Here immunoSEQ multiplex PCR was the method, and the copy in TCRdb shows in-frame clones only, minus some. For V, J and clone size, that table is used; D and trimming come from the DNA. The sample has approximately 110,000 clones, less than 80% seen once. Trimming stripped 3 bases from V and 0 bases from J, with 11 bases between. Germline CDR1 is ENHRY and CDR2 is SYGVKD. The CDR3 is 15 amino acids. The sequenced material came from peripheral blood. The chain has TRBV10-3 and TRBJ1-1; TRBD1 might be the D (6 bases). This TCR came from a man aged 65-85 years with active or convalescent COVID-19. CDR3 nucleotides: TGTGCCATCAGTGAACCCCAGGGGATGAACACTGAAGCTTTCTTT. Its translation is CAISEPQGMNTEAFF.